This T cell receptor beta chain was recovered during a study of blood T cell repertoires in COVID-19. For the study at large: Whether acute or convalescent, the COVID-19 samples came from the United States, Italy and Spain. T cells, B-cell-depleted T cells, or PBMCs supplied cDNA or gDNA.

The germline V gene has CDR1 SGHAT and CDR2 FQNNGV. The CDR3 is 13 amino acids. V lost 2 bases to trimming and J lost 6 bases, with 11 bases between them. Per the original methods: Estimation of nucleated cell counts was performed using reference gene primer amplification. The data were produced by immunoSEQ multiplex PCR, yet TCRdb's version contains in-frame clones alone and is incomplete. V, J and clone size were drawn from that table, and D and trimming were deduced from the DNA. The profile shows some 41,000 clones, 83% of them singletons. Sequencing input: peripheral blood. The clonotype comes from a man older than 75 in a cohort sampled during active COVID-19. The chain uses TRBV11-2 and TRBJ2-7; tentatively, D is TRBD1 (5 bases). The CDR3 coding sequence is TGTGCCAGCAGCTTATCAGGGTTCACCGAGCAGTACTTC. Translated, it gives CASSLSGFTEQYF.